The T cell receptor (beta chain) under discussion was sequenced for a study of radiation and T cells in renal cell carcinoma. Time point noted: baseline pretreatment blood. The treatment here: 15 Gy SBRT to primary tumor, nephrectomy 4 weeks later. With V trimmed by 4 bases and J by 0 bases, 5 bases remained unmatched. There are 15 residues in the CDR3. Germline CDR1 is SGHNT and CDR2 is YYREEE (reference sequence). Measured with immunoSEQ multiplex PCR; TCRdb has only the in-frame clones, and not every one. Among more than 95,000 clones listed, roughly 85% were seen once. The chain joins TRBV5-4 to TRBJ1-1; 8 nucleotides line up with TRBD1. The clonotype was recovered from a woman aged 60-75 years with renal cell carcinoma. The sequencing here drew on blood, taken from a patient whose treatment included radiotherapy and nephrectomy. CDR3 DNA: TGTGCCAGCAGCCTCGGGACAGGCATGAACACTGAAGCTTTCTTT. Residues: CASSLGTGMNTEAFF.